The 29 T cell receptor beta chains below were found in one sample sequenced in a study of T cells in Graves' hyperthyroidism and ophthalmopathy. Authors of the study amplified TCR beta CDR3 regions from RNA transcripts. HTBI primers were the set used in a first-round RT-PCR of the TCR CDR3. TCRdb re-analysed the multiplex PCR reads in MiXCR, keeping a single row per CDR3 protein. The table lists more than 500,000 distinct CDR3 sequences, 14% of them singletons, with approximately 15% in the top ten. What was sequenced was blood. The receptors derive from a woman aged 35 to 49 with Graves' hyperthyroidism.

This clonotype was recorded at least ten times. The chain couples TRBV12-3 or TRBV12-4 to TRBJ2-6; D not certain. Trimming shortened V by 1 base and J by 0 bases, and 7 bases separated the two germline ends. The length of the CDR3 is 16 residues. The CDR3 DNA follows: TGTGCCAGCAGTTTAGTCGCAGTCTCTGGGGCCAACGTCCTGACTTTC. This encodes CASSLVAVSGANVLTF.

This clonotype was counted many times. Written as DNA, the CDR3 is TGTGCCAGCAGTTTAGAGACAGGGGGCATTGAAGCTTTCTTT. It translates to CASSLETGGIEAFF. The chain is built from TRBV28 and TRBJ1-1, with 10 nucleotides matching TRBD1. J lost 7 bases, V lost 2 bases, and 4 bases had no gene match. In germline, CDR1 is MDHEN, CDR2 SYDVKM. The CDR3 loop spans 14 amino acids.

This clonotype has only a few counts. The CDR3 nucleotides are TGTGCCAGCAGTGAACCCCCCAAATACAATGAGCAGTTCTTC. Its translation: CASSEPPKYNEQFF. The gene calls are TRBV6-1 and TRBJ2-1; D unclear. This CDR3 has 14 amino acids. The V end lost 2 bases, the J end lost 4 bases, and 9 bases lay between the germline ends. Germline assignment: CDR1 MNHNS and CDR2 SASEGT.

This clonotype was seen many times. The CDR3 loop is CASSERLAGRYEQYF. The DNA for the CDR3 is TGTGCCAGCAGCGAAAGACTAGCGGGAAGGTACGAGCAGTACTTC. J is TRBJ2-7 and V is TRBV2; TRBD2 agrees at 11 bases. V was pared by 6 bases and J by 4 bases, with 8 bases of the junction left unmatched. Germline CDR1 is SNHLY and CDR2 is FYNNEI. The CDR3 runs 15 residues. The whole variable domain, filled in from reference TRBV2 and TRBJ2-7, reads EPEVTQTPSHQVTQMGQEVILRCVPISNHLYFYWYRQILGQKVEFLVSFYNNEISEKSEIFDDQFSVERPDGSNFTLKIRSTKLEDSAMYFCASSERLAGRYEQYFGPGTRLTVT.

The chain recombines TRBV18 with TRBJ2-2; a possible D gene is TRBD1 (5 bases). Looked up from germline, CDR1 is KGHSH and CDR2 is LQKENI. The V gene lost 0 bases and the J gene lost 0 bases, with 8 bases spanning the gap. There are 16 residues in the CDR3. The CDR3 nucleotides are TGTGCCAGCTCACCACCGACGACAGCGAACACCGGGGAGCTGTTTTTT. This codes for CASSPPTTANTGELFF.

This clonotype was seen ten or more times. The J gene is TRBJ1-1, the V gene TRBV28; 7 bases match TRBD1. This CDR3 has 13 residues. V dropped 3 bases and J dropped 7; count of bases not matched to a gene: 5. CDR1 and CDR2 (germline): MDHEN, SYDVKM. CDR3 residues: CASSFPGGSEAFF. The CDR3 nucleotides read TGTGCCAGCAGTTTCCCAGGGGGTAGTGAAGCTTTCTTT.

V is TRBV7-9 and J is TRBJ2-2; possible D gene TRBD1, 6 bases. The V and J ends lost 6 bases and 4 bases respectively, with 15 bases between them. CDR3 length equals 15 residues. CDR1 SEHNR and CDR2 FQNEAQ come from the germline V gene (reference sequence). The CDR3 here is CASRKQGQTTGELFF. In DNA, the CDR3 is TGTGCCAGCAGAAAACAGGGTCAGACCACCGGGGAGCTGTTTTTT.

This clonotype came up many times. The chain has TRBV6-1 and TRBJ2-7, with 9 bases identical to TRBD1. Trimming removed 4 bases from V and 1 base from J; junction bases left unmatched: 11. Germline V gives CDR1 MNHNS, CDR2 SASEGT. The CDR3 length is 17 residues. The DNA for the CDR3 is TGTGCCAGCAGTGCCTCCGCCGGGACAGGGAGATCCTACGAGCAGTACTTC. It codes for CASSASAGTGRSYEQYF.

There are a few counts of this clonotype. This rearrangement joins TRBV10-3 to TRBJ2-5, with 8 bases identical to TRBD2. From germline, CDR1 is ENHRY and CDR2 SYGVKD. The CDR3 totals 15 residues. The V gene end was trimmed by 3 bases and the J gene end by 2 bases; junction bases not matched to a gene: 5. For the CDR3, the DNA is TGTGCCATCAGTGAACGAGCGGGAGTACAAGAGACCCAGTACTTC. This encodes CAISERAGVQETQYF.

Note on this clonotype: This may be a read error: a much more frequent sequence differs by one nucleotide. The CDR3 spells CASIPDVLIAEAFF. The CDR3 DNA reads TGTGCCAGCATTCCTGACGTCTTGATCGCCGAAGCTTTCTTT. V is TRBV6-1 and J is TRBJ1-1; D remains unclear. Germline lookup yields CDR1 MNHNS and CDR2 SASEGT. V lost 7 bases to trimming and J lost 8 bases, with 20 bases between them. The CDR3 extends over 14 amino acids.

In its sample, this clonotype was seen a few times. The genes are TRBV7-9 and TRBJ2-7; 10 bases fit TRBD2. Germline loops: CDR1 SEHNR, CDR2 FQNEAQ (reference sequence). The CDR3 spans 15 residues. J was trimmed by 3 bases and V by 5 bases; bases with no gene match: 7. Here the CDR3 DNA reads TGTGCCAGCAGCCCAATGGCTAGCGGGAGCTACGAGCAGTACTTC. Protein: CASSPMASGSYEQYF.

This clonotype was picked up many times. The V call is TRBV3-1, the J call TRBJ1-2; D remains unclear. The V and J ends lost 4 bases and 5 bases respectively, with 20 bases between them. There are 16 residues in the CDR3. CDR1 and CDR2 (germline): LGHDT, YNNKEL (reference sequence). DNA for the CDR3: TGTGCCAGCAGCCCTGCCCTTTGGGGTTCGGGGTATGGCTACACCTTC. It translates to CASSPALWGSGYGYTF.

This clonotype has ten or more counts. The chain carries TRBV18 and TRBJ2-7; D is unclear. The CDR3 is made up of 14 amino acids. The germline V gene encodes CDR1 KGHSH and CDR2 LQKENI. The V gene lost 3 bases and the J gene lost 5 bases, with 14 bases spanning the gap. In DNA, the CDR3 is TGTGCCAGCTCACCGGGGAACCTCATGAACGAGCAGTACTTC. Translating gives CASSPGNLMNEQYF.

In its sample, this clonotype was seen a few times. The chain links TRBV5-1 to TRBJ1-6; 9 bases fit TRBD1. Germline lookup yields CDR1 SGHRS and CDR2 YFSETQ. The ends lost 3 bases at V and 7 bases at J; junction bases unmatched: 8. The CDR3 runs 16 residues. The chain's CDR3 is CASSYERQGENSPLHF. The CDR3 region has the DNA TGCGCCAGCAGCTACGAGCGACAGGGGGAGAATTCACCCCTCCACTTT.

The table lists this clonotype with many counts. This chain connects TRBV28 to TRBJ2-3; TRBD2 matches 11 bases. The CDR3 extends over 16 amino acids. Trimming at V came to 8 bases and at J to 6 bases, leaving 13 bases not matched to a gene. From germline, CDR1 is MDHEN and CDR2 SYDVKM. The CDR3 DNA sequence: TGTGCCAGCGAGCTGGGACTAGCGGAGGGGTGGGATACGCAGTATTTT. Translation gives CASELGLAEGWDTQYF.

This clonotype was recorded many times. This chain links TRBV6-1 with TRBJ2-7, with D possibly matching TRBD2 (6 bases). The length of the CDR3 is 13 residues. In germline, CDR1 is MNHNS, CDR2 SASEGT. Trimming took 11 bases from V and 0 from J, leaving 14 bases between them. The CDR3 sequence is CAGGTASSYEQYF. CDR3 sequence (DNA): TGTGCCGGAGGGACGGCGAGCTCCTACGAGCAGTACTTC.

This clonotype was picked up a small number of times. The chain combines TRBV20-1 with TRBJ2-1, with 9 bases fitting TRBD2. This CDR3 has 14 residues. In germline, CDR1 is DFQATT, CDR2 SNEGSKA (reference sequence). The CDR3: CSCPVAGDYNEQFF. CDR3 in DNA: TGCAGCTGCCCTGTAGCGGGAGACTACAATGAGCAGTTCTTC.

This clonotype has ten or more counts. This chain connects TRBV7-3 to TRBJ2-1; D is perhaps TRBD1 (5 bases). The CDR3 is 15 amino acids. With 5 bases removed from V and 9 bases from J, the gap between germline ends came to 20 bases. The germline CDR1 and CDR2 sequences are SGHTA and FQGTGA. CDR3 residues: CASSPIPSGSTEQFF. CDR3 bases: TGTGCCAGCAGCCCGATACCCTCAGGGTCCACTGAGCAGTTCTTC.

The chain combines TRBV4-1 with TRBJ2-2; 14 nucleotides agree with TRBD2. The ends lost 4 bases at V and 7 bases at J; junction bases unmatched: 8. The CDR3 spans 17 residues. In germline, CDR1 is MGHRA, CDR2 YSYEKL. Written as DNA, the CDR3 is TGCGCCAGCAGCCTGGGACTAGCGGGAGTATTTGTCGGGGAGCTGTTTTTT. It codes for CASSLGLAGVFVGELFF.

Many counts were recorded for this clonotype. This chain uses TRBV6-6 with TRBJ2-5, with 9 nucleotides matching TRBD1. The germline V gene has CDR1 MNHNY and CDR2 SVGAGI (reference sequence). This CDR3 region has 15 residues. With 2 bases clipped from V and 0 bases from J, the junction kept 1 base outside the gene matches. CDR3 coding DNA: TGTGCCAGCAGTTACGGACAGGGGTACCAAGAGACCCAGTACTTC. Translated: CASSYGQGYQETQYF.

The chain uses TRBV20-1 and TRBJ2-6; D remains unclear. The ends were cut back, 4 bases at V and 0 bases at J, with 16 bases in the middle. Germline V gene lookup returns CDR1 DFQATT and CDR2 SNEGSKA (reference sequence). The CDR3 spans 17 residues. In nucleotides, the CDR3 is TGCAGTGCTACAGACCCGGGCCCTATCTCTGGGGCCAACGTCCTGACTTTC. Translated: CSATDPGPISGANVLTF.

This chain connects TRBV6-1 to TRBJ1-2, with D uncertain. CDR3 length: 14 residues. The V gene's germline CDR1 is MNHNS and CDR2 SASEGT. Trimming removed 3 bases from V and 2 bases from J, with 10 bases in between. CDR3 nucleotides: TGTGCCAGCAGTGAGAGTTGGCAGAACTATGGCTACACCTTC. Translated, it gives CASSESWQNYGYTF.

The rearrangement joins TRBV30 to TRBJ2-1, with 12 bases fitting TRBD2. This CDR3 has 15 residues. Germline V gene sequence: CDR1 GTSNPN, CDR2 SVGIG (reference sequence). V gave up 2 bases and J gave up 12 bases; unmatched junction bases: 11. CDR3 nucleotide sequence: TGTGCCTGGAGTCCGGGACTAGCGGGTAAGCAGGCGCAGTTCTTC. It yields the protein CAWSPGLAGKQAQFF.

The sample holds many counts of this clonotype. The rearrangement links TRBV7-2 to TRBJ2-3; perhaps TRBD1 as D (5 bases). Trimming shortened V by 4 bases and J by 4 bases, and 15 bases separated the two germline ends. The germline CDR1 and CDR2 sequences are SGHTA and FQGNSA. This CDR3 is built from 15 residues. This CDR3 is CASSSGHLRPDTQYF. DNA for the CDR3: TGTGCCAGCAGCTCCGGACACCTACGCCCAGATACGCAGTATTTT.

This clonotype has a count of ten or more. This chain links TRBV5-1 with TRBJ2-1, with D maybe TRBD2 (5 bases). With 4 bases removed from V and 0 bases from J, the gap between germline ends came to 11 bases. The CDR3 covers 15 residues. Per the germline V gene, CDR1 is SGHRS and CDR2 is YFSETQ. CDR3 region: CASSGRLNSYNEQFF. The CDR3 nucleotides are TGCGCCAGCAGCGGGAGACTTAACTCCTACAATGAGCAGTTCTTC.

On this clonotype: At one boundary the junction diverges from the germline segment, which might be a read error. This chain connects TRBV5-1 to TRBJ1-1; unclear D gene. This CDR3 is built from 13 residues. Germline CDR1 SGHRS, CDR2 YFSETQ. The CDR3 protein is CAGSLGVNTEAFF. The CDR3 nucleotides are TGCGCCGGCAGCTTAGGAGTGAACACTGAAGCTTTCTTT.

The V and J genes are TRBV28 and TRBJ2-2; 8 nucleotides agree with TRBD1. This CDR3 has 15 residues. J lost 5 bases, V lost 2 bases, and 4 bases had no gene match. Germline CDR1 MDHEN, CDR2 SYDVKM. The CDR3 DNA reads TGTGCCAGCAGTTTAGACAGGGGTAGAACCGGGGAGCTGTTTTTT. Translation gives CASSLDRGRTGELFF.

This chain uses TRBV5-1 with TRBJ2-3, with a weak D call TRBD2 (6 bases). V was trimmed by 6 bases and J by 2 bases, leaving 16 bases between them. The germline gives CDR1 SGHRS, CDR2 YFSETQ. The CDR3 contains 15 residues. CDR3 amino acids: CASNPREPFTDTQYF. The DNA of the CDR3 is TGCGCCAGCAACCCCCGGGAGCCCTTCACAGATACGCAGTATTTT.

At least ten counts were recorded for this clonotype. V usage is TRBV12-3 or TRBV12-4 and J usage is TRBJ2-1; 10 bases are shared with TRBD2. With 1 base clipped from V and 8 bases from J, the junction kept 5 bases outside the gene matches. The CDR3 length is 15 residues. CDR3 in DNA: TGTGCCAGCAGTTTAGTGTCTAGCGGGAGCCATGAGCAGTTCTTC. Its translation is CASSLVSSGSHEQFF.